This TCR beta chain was identified in a study of cytomegalovirus exposure and HLA in healthy donors. The wider study: An early release of data contained about 85 million unique TCRs, which came from HLA-typed donors.

Details on this clone: Its target is unknown.

Notes on the study in general: Researchers catalogued some 160 TCR beta chains as cytomegalovirus-associated.

PCR was performed using 60 Vbeta and 13 Jbeta primers. The repertoire was sequenced with immunoSEQ multiplex PCR; TCRdb's copy has only in-frame clones and lacks some. The sample lists 75,000 to 85,000 clones; around 80% were seen once. Germline V gene sequence: CDR1 SGHAT, CDR2 FQNNGV. The germline V and J ends were trimmed by 0 bases and 4 bases, with 12 bases remaining between them. The CDR3 covers 15 residues. Sequenced sample: PBMCs. The rearrangement uses TRBV11-2 and TRBJ1-1, with D possibly TRBD1 on 6 matching bases. The TCR sequence derives from a male donor in good health and CMV-seronegative. The CDR3 DNA follows: TGTGCCAGCAGCTTAGAAAGGGGGGGAATCACTGAAGCTTTCTTT. This sequence encodes CASSLERGGITEAFF.